This T cell receptor beta chain was recovered during a study of cytomegalovirus exposure and HLA in healthy donors. Overall study: An early data release held 70 million to 90 million unique TCRs from HLA-typed donors. Findings of the study overall: CMV serostatus was the only recorded immune exposure for donors. Confirmation was obtained in vitro that a few CMV-associated chains are specific for CMV antigens. An analysis done earlier found most TCR beta V segments productive about 90% or about 30% of the time.

The PCR ran on 60 Vbeta and 13 Jbeta primers. Only in-frame clones appear in the TCRdb table, and some are missing; sequencing was by immunoSEQ multiplex PCR. Seen here are approximately 190,000 clones, 75% to 90% observed once, and the top ten hold more than 6%. Details on this clone: Its antigen is unidentified.

The CDR3 contains 18 residues. Trimming pared 0 bases from V and 3 bases from J, leaving 20 bases between. The germline V gene has CDR1 SNHLY and CDR2 FYNNEI. Sequencing input: PBMCs. The chain recombines TRBV2 with TRBJ1-2, with a weak D call TRBD1 (5 bases). The TCR comes from a man aged 40-55 years in good health and CMV-seropositive. CDR3 residues: CASSEARGDQTIYYGYTF. The CDR3 DNA sequence: TGTGCCAGCAGTGAAGCGCGGGGGGACCAAACTATCTACTATGGCTACACCTTC.